This T cell receptor beta chain was retrieved from a study of cytomegalovirus exposure and HLA in healthy donors. To note about this clone: The junction shows a germline mismatch at one end, possibly a read error.

Germline CDR1 SGHKS, CDR2 YYEKEE (reference sequence). This CDR3 has 16 residues. In the PCR, 60 Vbeta and 13 Jbeta primers were used. Only in-frame clones appear in the TCRdb table, and some are missing; sequencing was by immunoSEQ multiplex PCR. Here the sample spans about 280,000 clones, over 85% being singletons. The chain uses TRBV5-5 and TRBJ1-4; TRBD1 aligns across 8 bases. The TCR sequence derives from a woman aged 18-35 years in good health and CMV-seronegative. The sequenced sample was PBMCs. CDR3 residues: CASTLQGAATNEKLFF. The CDR3 region has the DNA TGTGCCAGCACCTTGCAGGGGGCTGCAACTAATGAAAAACTGTTTTTT.